The next 26 T cell receptor beta chains were all read from a single sample in a study of blood T cell repertoires in COVID-19. Sequencing was performed with immunoSEQ multiplex PCR; in TCRdb, only in-frame clones are kept and a portion is missing. The sample yields roughly 350,000 clones, 87% seen once. The specimen sequenced was peripheral blood. The receptors stem from a woman aged 45-60 years with COVID-19, enrolled during active disease.

This sequence joins TRBV28 and TRBJ1-1; 9 bases are shared with TRBD1. Germline V lookup: CDR1 MDHEN, CDR2 SYDVKM. This CDR3 is built from 15 residues. V shed 6 bases, J shed 1 base, and the junction held 6 bases outside the gene matches. CDR3 sequence (DNA): TGTGCCAGCAGCCGACAGGGGGGTTGGAACACTGAAGCTTTCTTT. This translates into CASSRQGGWNTEAFF. Using reference TRBV28 and TRBJ1-1 for the parts outside the CDR3, the full variable domain is DVKVTQSSRYLVKRTGEKVFLECVQDMDHENMFWYRQDPGLGLRLIYFSYDVKMKEKGDIPEGYSVSREKKERFSLILESASTNQTSMYLCASSRQGGWNTEAFFGQGTRLTVV.

The V and J genes are TRBV7-9 and TRBJ1-4; D remains unclear. Looked up from germline, CDR1 is SEHNR and CDR2 is FQNEAQ (reference sequence). V was shortened by 4 bases and J by 11 bases, with 20 bases between the two germline ends. CDR3 size: 15 residues. CDR3 nucleotides: TGTGCCAGCAGCTCCCCTAATTTCACGGCGAGGAAACTGTTTTTT. This encodes CASSSPNFTARKLFF. The full variable domain, its missing parts supplied by reference TRBV7-9 and TRBJ1-4, is DTGVSQNPRHKITKRGQNVTFRCDPISEHNRLYWYRQTLGQGPEFLTYFQNEAQLEKSRLLSDRFSAERPKGSFSTLEIQRTEQGDSAMYLCASSSPNFTARKLFFGSGTQLSVL.

V and J are TRBV29-1 and TRBJ2-5; D is unresolved. Germline V lookup: CDR1 SQVTM, CDR2 ANQGSEA. The CDR3 is 12 residues long. V lost 4 bases to trimming and J lost 3 bases, with 9 bases between them. Here the CDR3 DNA reads TGCAGCGTTGGGCATCGGGAAGAGACCCAGTACTTC. It yields the protein CSVGHREETQYF.

The V call is TRBV29-1, the J call TRBJ2-7; 7 bases are shared with TRBD1. The V gene end was trimmed by 6 bases and the J gene end by 3 bases; junction bases not matched to a gene: 8. Per germline, CDR1 SQVTM and CDR2 ANQGSEA. This CDR3 contains 13 residues. CDR3 nucleotide sequence: TGCAGCGTACTCCGGGACAGCCTCTACGAGCAGTACTTC. Its translation is CSVLRDSLYEQYF.

V usage is TRBV9 and J usage is TRBJ2-7; D ambiguous. Germline CDR1 is SGDLS and CDR2 is YYNGEE. Between the trimmed V and J ends, which lost 0 bases and 2 bases, there was a span of 15 bases. The CDR3 covers 16 residues. The CDR3 is CASSVEAHPDTYEQYF. In DNA form, the CDR3 reads TGTGCCAGCAGCGTAGAAGCTCACCCCGATACCTACGAGCAGTACTTC. Full variable domain (outside the CDR3, taken from reference TRBV9 and TRBJ2-7): DSGVTQTPKHLITATGQRVTLRCSPRSGDLSVYWYQQSLDQGLQFLIQYYNGEERAKGNILERFSAQQFPDLHSELNLSSLELGDSALYFCASSVEAHPDTYEQYFGPGTRLTVT.

The chain is built from TRBV4-3 and TRBJ2-7, with 9 bases fitting TRBD2. From germline, CDR1 is LGHNA and CDR2 YSLEER. The CDR3 length is 15 residues. V dropped 2 bases and J dropped 3; count of bases not matched to a gene: 5. The CDR3 loop is CASSQISGSGYEQYF. DNA of the CDR3: TGCGCCAGCAGCCAAATTAGCGGGAGTGGCTACGAGCAGTACTTC.

The chain links TRBV12-5 to TRBJ1-2, with D unclear. CDR1 and CDR2 (germline): LGHNT, FRNRAP. This CDR3 has 15 residues. Trimming pared 2 bases from V and 2 bases from J, leaving 12 bases between. CDR3 DNA sequence: TGTGCTAGTGGTTTGCTTCGGGGAACCAACTATGGCTACACCTTC. This translates into CASGLLRGTNYGYTF.

V and J are TRBV14 and TRBJ1-3; no reliable D call. CDR3 size: 16 residues. Germline CDR1 SGHDN, CDR2 FVKESK. V lost 4 bases to trimming and J lost 1 base, with 14 bases between them. CDR3 bases: TGTGCCAGCAGCCTAAAGGAGAACCTTTCTGGAAACACCATATATTTT. Its protein product is CASSLKENLSGNTIYF.

The chain carries TRBV5-5 and TRBJ2-7, with TRBD1 matching over 8 bases. Looked up from germline, CDR1 is SGHKS and CDR2 is YYEKEE (reference sequence). This CDR3 is 14 amino acids long. V trimming: 4 bases; J trimming: 4 bases; junction bases outside the gene matches: 7. The DNA of the CDR3 is TGTGCCAGCAGCGGAGACAGGGGTTGGTACGAGCAGTACTTC. Protein sequence: CASSGDRGWYEQYF.

The chain uses TRBV7-2 and TRBJ1-5, with TRBD1 as a possible D gene (5 bases). The CDR3 consists of 15 residues. Germline-derived CDR1 and CDR2 are SGHTA and FQGNSA. V lost 1 base and J lost 7, with 14 bases in between. CDR3 in DNA: TGTGCCAGCAGCTTAGAGCAGGGTGTAGGACAGCCCCAGCATTTT. It translates to CASSLEQGVGQPQHF.

J is TRBJ1-4 and V is TRBV7-9, with TRBD1 as a possible D gene (5 bases). Germline V lookup: CDR1 SEHNR, CDR2 FQNEAQ (reference sequence). Deletions cut 1 base from V and 4 bases from J, with 10 bases between. The length of the CDR3 is 15 residues. CDR3 loop: CASSLESTVNEKLFF. Written as DNA, the CDR3 is TGTGCCAGCAGCTTAGAGTCGACAGTTAATGAAAAACTGTTTTTT.

This clone appeared a few times. J is TRBJ1-5 and V is TRBV5-8; a possible D gene is TRBD1 (5 bases). From germline, CDR1 is SGHTS and CDR2 YDEGEE. With 2 bases removed from V and 0 bases from J, the gap between germline ends came to 12 bases. This CDR3 spans 16 amino acids. The CDR3 is CASSFRGEYSNQPQHF. The CDR3 DNA is TGTGCCAGCAGCTTTCGGGGGGAATATAGCAATCAGCCCCAGCATTTT.

The table lists this clone with a few counts. J is TRBJ2-7 and V is TRBV15; D is possibly TRBD2 (6 bases). With 3 bases removed from V and 4 bases from J, the gap between germline ends came to 10 bases. This CDR3 is 13 amino acids long. Germline CDR1 and CDR2: LNHNV and YYDKDF (reference sequence). The CDR3 DNA reads as TGTGCCACCAGCAGCAGCGGGTGGTACGAGCAGTACTTC. It is translated as CATSSSGWYEQYF. The entire variable domain, with the rest obtained from reference TRBV15 and TRBJ2-7, is as follows: DAMVIQNPRYQVTQFGKPVTLSCSQTLNHNVMYWYQQKSSQAPKLLFHYYDKDFNNEADTPDNFQSRRPNTSFCFLDIRSPGLGDTAMYLCATSSSGWYEQYFGPGTRLTVT.

V is TRBV14 and J is TRBJ2-1; 7 bases line up with TRBD1. Germline CDR1 and CDR2: SGHDN and FVKESK. This CDR3 comprises 16 residues. V dropped 4 bases and J dropped 0; count of bases not matched to a gene: 6. The CDR3 bases are TGTGCCAGCAGCCTTTTTTGGGACAGCTCCTACAATGAGCAGTTCTTC. Its translation: CASSLFWDSSYNEQFF.

The gene calls are TRBV6-2 or TRBV6-3 and TRBJ2-6, with D possibly being TRBD1 (6 bases). From germline, CDR1 is MNHEY and CDR2 SVGEGT. The CDR3 totals 17 residues. Trimming left V 2 bases short and J 4 bases short, with 15 bases between. The CDR3 protein is CASSYPQGRSGANVLTF. The CDR3 DNA follows: TGTGCCAGCAGTTACCCCCAGGGGCGGTCAGGGGCCAACGTCCTGACTTTC.

The V gene is TRBV5-1, the J gene TRBJ2-2; 9 nucleotides match TRBD1. CDR3 length: 14 amino acids. J gave up 4 bases and V 3 bases, and 1 base lay outside the gene matches. CDR1 and CDR2 (germline): SGHRS, YFSETQ. The CDR3 bases are TGCGCCAGCAGCTGGGGACAGGGCACCGGGGAGCTGTTTTTT. Translation gives CASSWGQGTGELFF.

V gene TRBV19 combines with J gene TRBJ1-4; no reliable D call. Trimming stripped 3 bases from V and 7 bases from J, with 6 bases between. The CDR3 extends over 12 amino acids. In germline, CDR1 is LNHDA, CDR2 SQIVND (reference sequence). The CDR3 spells CASSIRGEKLFF. For the CDR3, the DNA is TGTGCCAGTAGTATCCGGGGTGAAAAACTGTTTTTT.

The chain uses TRBV4-1 and TRBJ2-7; TRBD1 is a possible D gene (5 bases). The CDR3 runs to 13 residues. The germline V and J ends were trimmed by 3 bases and 6 bases, with 12 bases remaining between them. Germline loops: CDR1 MGHRA, CDR2 YSYEKL. The CDR3 spells CASSHPQGSEQYF. The CDR3 DNA reads as TGCGCCAGCAGCCATCCGCAGGGTTCCGAGCAGTACTTC.

This clone was observed a single time. V is TRBV19 and J is TRBJ1-4; D remains ambiguous. V gave up 7 bases and J gave up 0 bases, with 9 bases separating them. Germline V gives CDR1 LNHDA, CDR2 SQIVND (reference sequence). CDR3 length: 14 amino acids. The CDR3 DNA sequence: TGTGCCAGTACCGTGTATGCAACTAATGAAAAACTGTTTTTT. It specifies CASTVYATNEKLFF.

This clone appeared once. This chain joins TRBV27 and TRBJ2-2; D perhaps matches TRBD1 (8 bases). Germline CDR1 MNHEY, CDR2 SMNVEV (reference sequence). The V end was cut by 4 bases, the J end by 4 bases, with 28 bases between. The CDR3 extends over 20 amino acids. The CDR3 DNA reads TGTGCCAGCAGTTCCTTGTACCGACTAAACAGGGGGGGATTCACCGGGGAGCTGTTTTTT. Its protein is CASSSLYRLNRGGFTGELFF.

The rearrangement joins TRBV6-5 to TRBJ1-5; 7 bases line up with TRBD1. Trimming cost V 6 bases and J 6 bases; bases outside gene matches: 8. CDR3 length: 14 residues. Germline V gene lookup returns CDR1 MNHEY and CDR2 SVGAGI. The CDR3 sequence: CASRGTADSQPQHF. CDR3 nucleotides: TGTGCCAGCAGGGGGACAGCCGACAGTCAGCCCCAGCATTTT.

The rearrangement joins TRBV7-3 to TRBJ1-1, with a tentative D call TRBD1 (6 bases). Trimming took 1 base from V and 5 from J, leaving 17 bases between them. This CDR3 has 16 amino acids. Germline lookup yields CDR1 SGHTA and CDR2 FQGTGA. CDR3 loop: CASSLMARGSGTEAFF. DNA of the CDR3: TGTGCCAGCAGCTTAATGGCGAGGGGGAGTGGGACTGAAGCTTTCTTT.

The rearrangement links TRBV11-2 to TRBJ2-1; D perhaps matches TRBD2 (6 bases). The CDR3 has 15 residues. V lost 3 bases to trimming and J lost 4 bases, with 13 bases between them. In germline, CDR1 is SGHAT, CDR2 FQNNGV. The CDR3 sequence: CASSLGLATYNEQFF. CDR3 in DNA: TGTGCCAGCAGCTTGGGCCTAGCGACATACAATGAGCAGTTCTTC.

The rearrangement links TRBV6-2 or TRBV6-3 to TRBJ2-2; no clear D. The V and J ends lost 3 bases and 4 bases respectively, with 6 bases between them. This CDR3 spans 13 amino acids. Germline CDR1 is MNHEY and CDR2 is SVGEGT. The CDR3 nucleotides are TGTGCCAGCAGTTATGGCGGCACCGGGGAGCTGTTTTTT. Translation: CASSYGGTGELFF.

This clone was seen more than once but under ten times. The rearrangement uses TRBV13 and TRBJ2-7, with 7 bases lining up with TRBD1. V gave up 5 bases and J gave up 0 bases; unmatched junction bases: 4. CDR1 and CDR2 (germline): PRHDT, FYEKMQ (reference sequence). CDR3 size: 14 residues. CDR3 in amino acids: CASSLRDSSYEQYF. The CDR3 nucleotides read TGTGCCAGCAGCCTCCGGGACAGCTCCTACGAGCAGTACTTC.

This clone was seen once. This chain joins TRBV27 and TRBJ2-2, with D possibly being TRBD1 (5 bases). This CDR3 has 14 amino acids. Germline values: CDR1 MNHEY, CDR2 SMNVEV (reference sequence). V was shortened by 3 bases and J by 6 bases, with 11 bases between the two germline ends. In DNA form, the CDR3 reads TGTGCCAGCAGTTTTAGGGGTTCGTCCGGGGAGCTGTTTTTT. It yields the protein CASSFRGSSGELFF.